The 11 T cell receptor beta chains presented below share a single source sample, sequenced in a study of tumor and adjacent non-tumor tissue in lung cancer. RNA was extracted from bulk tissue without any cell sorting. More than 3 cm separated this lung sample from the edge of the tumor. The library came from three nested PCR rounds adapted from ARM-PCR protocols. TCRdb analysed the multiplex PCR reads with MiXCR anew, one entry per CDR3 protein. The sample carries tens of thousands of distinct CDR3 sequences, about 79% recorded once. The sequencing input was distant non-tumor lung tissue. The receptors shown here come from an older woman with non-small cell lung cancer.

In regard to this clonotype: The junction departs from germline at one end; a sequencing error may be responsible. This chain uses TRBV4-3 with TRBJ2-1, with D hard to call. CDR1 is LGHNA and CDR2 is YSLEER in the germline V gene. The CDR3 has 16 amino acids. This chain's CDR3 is CASSHNVRMIYNEQLF. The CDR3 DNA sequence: TGCGCCAGCAGCCATAACGTGAGGATGATCTACAATGAGCAGCTCTTC.

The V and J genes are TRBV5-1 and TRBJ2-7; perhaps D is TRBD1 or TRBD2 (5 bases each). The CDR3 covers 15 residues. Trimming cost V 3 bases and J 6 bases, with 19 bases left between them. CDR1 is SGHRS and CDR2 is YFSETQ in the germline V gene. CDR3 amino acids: CASSSVARDPTEQYF. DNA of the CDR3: TGCGCCAGCAGCTCGGTGGCAAGGGACCCGACCGAGCAGTACTTC.

CDR3 nucleotide sequence: TGTGCCTGGGCATCCGAGACAGGGTACAATGAGCAGTTCTTC. This encodes CAWASETGYNEQFF. This rearrangement joins TRBV30 to TRBJ2-1, with 7 bases that match TRBD1. With V trimmed by 5 bases and J by 4 bases, 8 bases remained unmatched. In germline, CDR1 is GTSNPN, CDR2 SVGIG (reference sequence). This CDR3 is 14 amino acids long.

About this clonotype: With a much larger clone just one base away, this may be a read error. CDR3 protein: CASSPGIGGLETQYF. DNA for the CDR3: TGCGCCAGCAGCCCCGGGATAGGGGGCCTAGAGACCCAGTACTTC. This chain links TRBV5-1 with TRBJ2-5; 7 positions agree with TRBD1. V lost 4 bases, J lost 4 bases, and 10 bases stayed unmatched. CDR3 length: 15 amino acids. Germline CDR1 SGHRS, CDR2 YFSETQ.

CDR3 amino acids: CASSHGQHADTQYF. Written as DNA, the CDR3 is TGTGCCAGCAGCCATGGACAGCACGCAGATACGCAGTATTTT. The V call is TRBV4-2, the J call TRBJ2-3, with D maybe TRBD1 (6 bases). Trimming removed 3 bases at V and 4 bases at J, with 11 bases between. CDR3 length: 14 residues. Germline CDR1 is LGHNA and CDR2 is YNFKEQ.

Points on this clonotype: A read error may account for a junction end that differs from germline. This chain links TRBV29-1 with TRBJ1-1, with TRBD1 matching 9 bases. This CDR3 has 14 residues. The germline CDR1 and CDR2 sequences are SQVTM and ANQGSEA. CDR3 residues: CSVDSDGTGFEASF. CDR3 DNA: TGCAGCGTTGATTCCGATGGGACAGGGTTTGAAGCTTCCTTT.

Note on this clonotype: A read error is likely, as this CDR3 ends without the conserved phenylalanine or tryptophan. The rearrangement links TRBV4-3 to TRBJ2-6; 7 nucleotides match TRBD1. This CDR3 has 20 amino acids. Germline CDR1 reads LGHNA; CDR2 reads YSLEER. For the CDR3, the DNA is TGCACCAGCAGCCAAGATGGGGGCAGGGGGATAATATCTGGGGCCAACGTCCTGACTATC. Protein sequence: CTSSQDGGRGIISGANVLTI.

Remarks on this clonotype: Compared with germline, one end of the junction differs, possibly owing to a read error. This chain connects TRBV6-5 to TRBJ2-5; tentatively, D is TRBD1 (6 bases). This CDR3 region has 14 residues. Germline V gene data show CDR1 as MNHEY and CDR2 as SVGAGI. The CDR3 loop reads CASSNIRGQEAQYF. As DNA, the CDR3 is TGTGCCAGCAGTAATATTAGGGGACAAGAGGCCCAGTATTTC.

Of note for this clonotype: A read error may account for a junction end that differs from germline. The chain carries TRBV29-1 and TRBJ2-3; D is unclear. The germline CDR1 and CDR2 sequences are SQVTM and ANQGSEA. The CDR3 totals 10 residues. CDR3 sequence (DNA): TGCAGCGTCGACACAGATACGCGGTATTTT. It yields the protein CSVDTDTRYF.

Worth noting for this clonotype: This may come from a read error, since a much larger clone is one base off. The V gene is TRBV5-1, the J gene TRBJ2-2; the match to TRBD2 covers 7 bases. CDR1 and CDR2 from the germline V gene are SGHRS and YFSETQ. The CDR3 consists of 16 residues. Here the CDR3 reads CVSSPDGGINTGELFF. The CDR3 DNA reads TGCGTCAGCAGCCCGGACGGGGGGATAAACACCGGGGAGCTGTTTTTT.

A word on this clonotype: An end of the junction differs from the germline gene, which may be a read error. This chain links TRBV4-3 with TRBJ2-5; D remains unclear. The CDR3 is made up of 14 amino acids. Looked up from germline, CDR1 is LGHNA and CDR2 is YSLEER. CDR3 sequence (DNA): TGCGACAGCAGCCTCCGAAGGCAGGCAGAGACCCAGTACTTC. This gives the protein CDSSLRRQAETQYF.